This entry concerns a single T cell receptor (beta chain). As yet, its antigen is unknown. These data belong to a study of molecular identifiers for immune sequencing clone quantification. Overall study results and limits: Effector cells had over 99% of their molecules in clones above 20 RNA copies, while naive cells had under 1%.

TCRdb called the PCR reads again in MiXCR, with one record for every CDR3 protein. The data show under 85,000 distinct CDR3 sequences, about 17% seen once. V lost 6 bases and J lost 4, with 4 bases in between. This CDR3 has 10 amino acids. Germline-derived CDR1 and CDR2 are SNHLY and FYNNEI. The chain carries TRBV2 and TRBJ2-7; D is unclear. Sequenced: naive CD8+ T cells from blood, with Jurkat cell RNA spiked in. Subset defined: FACS-sorted CD8+CD4-CCR7+CD45RA+ naive T cells. The clonotype was recovered from a human donor in good health. Some libraries in this study had Jurkat cell RNA spiked in. The CDR3 protein is CASRAYEQYF. In nucleotides, the CDR3 is TGTGCCAGCAGGGCTTACGAGCAGTACTTC.